Listed below are T cell receptor beta chains from one sample, sequenced in a study of CXCR3-negative and CXCR3-positive naive CD8 T cells. TCRdb reprocessed the 5' RACE reads, keeping one entry per CDR3 protein, no DNA. The ten top clones account for 9.5% to 12%, within a sample of tens of thousands of distinct CDR3 sequences. The sequenced sample was memory CD8+ T cells from blood. Receptors originate from a human donor in good health. Some clones in this sample may be carry-over from other donors' samples. CDR3s include the opening cysteine and the closing phenylalanine or tryptophan. The listing skips clone size in some rows; elsewhere it reads once, few, many or a size class.

size	V	J	CDR3
-	TRBV20-1	TRBJ2-1	CGANSGAYNEQFF
-	TRBV29-1	TRBJ2-7	CSVEQGEEGYEQYF
-	TRBV7-9	TRBJ2-1	CASSLVVTSGDRTYNEQFF
-	TRBV19	TRBJ2-1	CASSRGVSSYNEQFF
-	TRBV7-2	TRBJ2-7	CASSLADGGPYEQYF
-	TRBV25-1	TRBJ1-2	CASSDQQNNYGYTF
-	TRBV4-1	TRBJ1-1	CASSHKGTEAFF
-	TRBV14	TRBJ2-7	CASSQGEGELEQYF
-	TRBV29-1	TRBJ2-7	CSVEEGSGNEQYF
-	TRBV4-3	TRBJ2-5	CASSQGWGAQETQYF
-	TRBV6-2/TRBV6-3	TRBJ2-7	CASSYPKTDPSHEQYF
large	TRBV28	TRBJ2-1	CASSPTGENSYNEQFF
-	TRBV15	TRBJ2-1	CATSIYRLAGDQFF
-	TRBV4-3	TRBJ1-1	CASSARTLAGVATEAFF
-	TRBV2	TRBJ1-4	CASRRGISGEKLFF
-	TRBV12-3/TRBV12-4	TRBJ2-7	CASSLNRDEQYF
-	TRBV7-8	TRBJ2-6	CASSLGTPGQALSGANVLTF
-	TRBV7-9	TRBJ1-2	CASSLQGFGYTF
-	TRBV10-3	TRBJ2-2	CAISDPDTGTGPGELFF
-	TRBV6-2/TRBV6-3	TRBJ2-2	CASSFYNTGELFF
-	TRBV7-9	TRBJ2-7	CAGSLVVGYYEQYF
-	TRBV7-2	TRBJ1-5	CASSLVIGTSNQPQHF
-	TRBV3-1	TRBJ2-7	CASSEGTEQYF
-	TRBV23-1	TRBJ1-1	CASSDIDGTGAYNTEAFF
-	TRBV28	TRBJ1-4	CASSPYPTQGQDEKLFF
-	TRBV13	TRBJ2-5	CASRGQGEQETQYF
-	TRBV7-9	TRBJ2-3	CASGWTGERDTQYF
-	TRBV14	TRBJ2-4	CASSQATGALKNIQYF
-	TRBV7-9	TRBJ2-1	CASSFDREKFF
-	TRBV10-3	TRBJ2-5	CAISQGVVQETQYF
-	TRBV29-1	TRBJ2-1	CSVEEFGTPPGPGNEQFF
-	TRBV7-2	TRBJ1-1	CASSLGALAEAFF
-	TRBV4-3	TRBJ2-3	CASSQVGGTGGDTQYF
-	TRBV4-3	TRBJ2-6	CASSQGDSFSGANVLTF
-	TRBV28	TRBJ2-1	CASSPGVAWDEQFF
-	TRBV4-3	TRBJ2-2	CASSQDTRDSGAGELFF
-	TRBV12-3/TRBV12-4	TRBJ1-1	CASISLGQDTEAFF
-	TRBV28	TRBJ2-7	CASSLQGSSYEQYF
-	TRBV29-1	TRBJ2-7	CSVRGVAGYEQYF
-	TRBV4-3	TRBJ1-3	CASSQDWENTIYF
-	TRBV28	TRBJ2-1	CASTLPRTGNEQFF
-	TRBV11-2	TRBJ1-2	CASSLGSNYGYTF
-	TRBV27	TRBJ1-2	CASSFGSGTGNGYTF
-	TRBV29-1	TRBJ2-7	CSVGTGRSYEQYF
medium-sized	TRBV7-9	TRBJ2-1	CASSDSSYNEQFF
-	TRBV4-3	TRBJ2-3	CASSQDAQEVSTDTQYF
-	TRBV10-3	TRBJ1-2	CAISERDRFWSGYTF
-	TRBV20-1	TRBJ1-1	CSARPRTENTEAFF
-	TRBV28	TRBJ2-7	CASSFSGPSYEQYF
-	TRBV4-2	TRBJ1-5	CASSQDSGASQPQHF
-	TRBV28	TRBJ1-1	CASLRQVNTEAFF
-	TRBV29-1	TRBJ2-7	CSVQSSYEQYF
-	TRBV4-3	TRBJ2-7	CASSKSSVSGFSYEQYF
-	TRBV5-4	TRBJ2-1	CASSGRSSYNEQFF
-	TRBV7-3	TRBJ2-2	CASGIAGGPDTGELFF
-	TRBV12-3/TRBV12-4	TRBJ2-3	CPSSPDNTDTQYF
-	TRBV6-4	TRBJ2-2	CASSDAGETGELFF